These 6 T cell receptor beta chains originate from one sample sequenced in a study of T cells in Graves' hyperthyroidism and ophthalmopathy. Researchers took RNA transcripts and amplified the TCR beta CDR3 regions from them. TCR CDR3 regions were first amplified by RT-PCR with HTBI primers. MiXCR was run by TCRdb on the multiplex PCR reads, yielding one entry per CDR3 protein. The sample records 300,000 to 450,000 distinct CDR3 sequences, about 14% being singletons. Sequencing was done on a sample of blood. Receptors were obtained from a woman under 40 with Graves' ophthalmopathy.

The sample holds many counts of this clonotype. The chain has TRBV20-1 and TRBJ1-6; 8 nucleotides align to TRBD1. J gave up 4 bases and V 3 bases, and 5 bases lay outside the gene matches. CDR1 and CDR2 from the germline V gene are DFQATT and SNEGSKA (reference sequence). The CDR3 totals 15 residues. CDR3 residues: CSASAGQGYNSPLHF. The CDR3 DNA reads TGCAGTGCTAGTGCCGGACAGGGTTATAATTCACCCCTCCACTTT.

This clonotype was observed many times. V is TRBV28 and J is TRBJ2-1; D not resolved. The germline V gene encodes CDR1 MDHEN and CDR2 SYDVKM. This CDR3 comprises 13 residues. The germline V and J ends were trimmed by 7 bases and 5 bases, with 12 bases remaining between them. The CDR3 protein is CASNIPGNNEQFF. CDR3 nucleotides: TGTGCCAGCAACATCCCAGGAAACAATGAGCAGTTCTTC.

This clonotype was picked up many times. The chain combines TRBV28 with TRBJ2-7; 8 positions match TRBD1. This CDR3 region has 14 residues. Germline-derived CDR1 and CDR2 are MDHEN and SYDVKM. The V gene end was trimmed by 4 bases and the J gene end by 3 bases; junction bases not matched to a gene: 5. In nucleotides, the CDR3 is TGTGCCAGCAGTTCCCGGGACAGGTTCTACGAGCAGTACTTC. Its protein product is CASSSRDRFYEQYF.

Concerning this clonotype itself: A much larger clone is a single base away; this may be a read error. This rearrangement joins TRBV12-3 or TRBV12-4 to TRBJ1-1; D is uncertain. The CDR3 is 14 amino acids. In nucleotides, the CDR3 is TGTGCCAGCAGAATAGGAGTTTTGAACACTGAATCTTTCTTT. Translated, it gives CASRIGVLNTESFF.

The chain joins TRBV2 to TRBJ2-3; TRBD1 matches 10 bases. After removal of 7 bases from V and 6 bases from J, the junction contained 4 bases not matched to a gene. The germline V gene encodes CDR1 SNHLY and CDR2 FYNNEI. The length of the CDR3 is 13 residues. The CDR3 DNA reads TGTGCCAGCAAGACAGGGGGCTCGGATACGCAGTATTTT. Its translation: CASKTGGSDTQYF.

The V call is TRBV13, the J call TRBJ1-1, with no clear D. The germline V gene has CDR1 PRHDT and CDR2 FYEKMQ (reference sequence). The CDR3 is 14 amino acids. Between the trimmed V and J ends, which lost 5 bases and 1 base, there was a span of 11 bases. This CDR3 is CASSQTLQNTEAFF. The CDR3 region has the DNA TGTGCCAGCAGCCAAACCTTACAGAACACTGAAGCTTTCTTT. The full variable domain, in which reference TRBV13 and TRBJ1-1 provide the parts outside the CDR3, is AAGVIQSPRHLIKEKRETATLKCYPIPRHDTVYWYQQGPGQDPQFLISFYEKMQSDKGSIPDRFSAQQFSDYHSELNMSSLELGDSALYFCASSQTLQNTEAFFGQGTRLTVV.